A selection of T cell receptor beta chains follows, all from one sample in a study of regulatory T cells in long-lasting Graves disease. TCRdb analysed the multiplex PCR reads with MiXCR anew, one entry per CDR3 protein. The sample shows 500,000 to 700,000 distinct CDR3 sequences, 15% to 20% of them seen only once. This sample was also put to use in a study of T cells in Graves' hyperthyroidism and ophthalmopathy.

The sample was peripheral blood mononuclear cells (PBMCs), taken at new diagnosis, from a patient treated with antithyroid drugs. These receptor sequences come from a woman in her twenties or thirties with Graves disease. The CDR3 runs from the conserved cysteine through the conserved F or W. A D gene is named only where the DNA matches it firmly. Clone size is stated in some rows and not others, as once, few, many or a class when expanded.

V	J	size	D	CDR3	DNA
TRBV19	TRBJ1-5	-	-	CASKNDRSNQPQHF	TGTGCCAGTAAGAACGACAGAAGCAATCAGCCCCAGCATTTT
TRBV6-1	TRBJ2-2	-	TRBD1	CASSHRDRGELFF	TGTGCCAGCAGTCACCGGGACAGAGGGGAGCTGTTTTTT
TRBV7-2	TRBJ1-4	few	-	CASSPQGGATNEKLFF	TGTGCCAGCAGCCCTCAAGGTGGAGCAACTAATGAAAAACTGTTTTTT
TRBV12-3/TRBV12-4	TRBJ1-1	many	-	CASTQRGKAEAFF	TGTGCCAGCACCCAGAGAGGGAAGGCTGAAGCTTTCTTT
TRBV28	TRBJ2-3	many	-	CASSFQGGDTQYF	TGTGCCAGCAGTTTCCAGGGTGGAGATACGCAGTATTTT
TRBV27	TRBJ2-2	many	-	CASSFLGGGELFF	TGTGCCAGCAGTTTTTTAGGGGGCGGGGAGCTGTTTTTT
TRBV27	TRBJ2-1	many	-	CASSMLVLDKQFF	TGTGCCAGCAGCATGCTAGTGCTAGACAAGCAGTTCTTC
TRBV6-2/TRBV6-3	TRBJ2-4	few	-	CASSETRVNIQYF	TGTGCCAGCAGTGAAACCAGGGTGAACATTCAGTACTTC
TRBV20-1	TRBJ1-1	many	TRBD1	CSARTGTANTEAFF	TGCAGTGCTAGAACCGGGACAGCGAACACTGAAGCTTTCTTT
TRBV29-1	TRBJ1-6	-	TRBD1	CSVRDRGNSPLHF	TGCAGCGTCCGGGACAGGGGTAATTCACCCCTCCACTTT
TRBV7-9	TRBJ1-2	many	-	CASSFTLVGAADGYTF	TGTGCCAGCAGCTTCACGTTGGTGGGGGCGGCGGATGGCTACACCTTC
TRBV20-1	TRBJ1-5	few	-	CSAGGRFNQPQHF	TGCAGTGCTGGGGGGCGGTTTAATCAGCCCCAGCATTTT
TRBV28	TRBJ2-7	few	-	CASRSGTPTYEQYF	TGTGCCAGCAGGTCCGGGACACCAACCTACGAGCAGTACTTC
TRBV2	TRBJ2-1	many	TRBD2	CASSPALAGVRDEQFF	TGTGCCAGCAGTCCTGCACTAGCGGGAGTAAGGGATGAGCAGTTCTTC
TRBV11-2	TRBJ1-2	-	-	CASSLGGAPGSDYGYTF	TGTGCCAGCAGCTTAGGGGGGGCGCCGGGTAGCGACTATGGCTACACCTTC
TRBV6-2/TRBV6-3	TRBJ2-5	-	-	CASRTDSPKTQYF	TGTGCCAGCAGGACCGACTCCCCCAAGACCCAGTACTTC
TRBV28	TRBJ1-2	many	-	CASSLNQGGYTF	TGTGCCAGCAGTTTAAATCAGGGAGGCTACACCTTC
TRBV20-1	TRBJ1-5	-	TRBD1	CSARDRTFNQPQHF	TGCAGTGCTAGGGACAGGACCTTCAATCAGCCCCAGCATTTT
TRBV7-9	TRBJ1-2	few	-	CASSPGGTQYYGYTF	TGTGCCAGCAGCCCCGGTGGGACCCAATACTATGGCTACACCTTC
TRBV19	TRBJ2-1	few	-	CASIAGQEPYNEQFF	TGTGCCAGTATCGCGGGGCAGGAGCCCTACAATGAGCAGTTCTTC
TRBV28	TRBJ2-2	many	-	CASSPRGTYTGELFF	TGTGCCAGCAGTCCCCGAGGCACCTATACCGGGGAGCTGTTTTTT
TRBV28	TRBJ2-7	few	-	CASSLTRVSEQYF	TGTGCCAGCAGTTTAACCCGGGTTTCGGAGCAGTACTTC
TRBV29-1	TRBJ2-1	few	TRBD2	CSVVLGSLAGVLNEQFF	TGCAGCGTTGTCCTGGGGTCTTTAGCGGGAGTTTTGAATGAGCAGTTCTTC
TRBV20-1	TRBJ2-7	-	TRBD2	CSASGLPGGEVEQYF	TGCAGTGCGTCGGGACTCCCGGGAGGAGAAGTCGAGCAGTACTTC